These 7 T cell receptor beta chains originate from one sample sequenced in a study of blood T cells in healthy people across ages. A second PCR of 7 to 11 cycles used a sample-barcoded 5' primer and a J-beta primer mix. TCRdb reprocessed the 5' RACE reads with MiXCR, giving one entry per CDR3 protein. The table records 920,000 or so distinct CDR3 sequences, around 43% of them present only once. Sequencing used blood. Receptors originate from a woman aged 60-70 years in good health.

The DNA for the CDR3 is TGTGCCAGCAGCGGCGGATACGGAGGGCCGGAGACCCAGTACTTC. The encoded protein is CASSGGYGGPETQYF. V and J are TRBV9 and TRBJ2-5, with a tentative D call TRBD2 (6 bases). Germline V gene lookup returns CDR1 SGDLS and CDR2 YYNGEE. Between the trimmed V and J ends, which lost 3 bases and 5 bases, there was a span of 17 bases. This CDR3 comprises 15 residues.

This clonotype was recorded a few times. This chain joins TRBV2 and TRBJ2-3; 9 bases are a match to TRBD1. Germline V lookup: CDR1 SNHLY, CDR2 FYNNEI. The length of the CDR3 is 16 residues. V lost 3 bases, J lost 1 base, and 5 bases stayed unmatched. Here the CDR3 DNA reads TGTGCCAGCAGTGAGTCCGGGACAGGGCGCACAGATACGCAGTATTTT. Its translation is CASSESGTGRTDTQYF.

This rearrangement joins TRBV12-3 or TRBV12-4 to TRBJ2-1, with 15 bases matching TRBD2. The CDR3 has 16 residues. V trimming: 8 bases; J trimming: 7 bases; junction bases outside the gene matches: 9. The DNA of the CDR3 is TGTGCCAGCCGCGAAACCGGGACTAGCGGGAGGAATGAGCAGTTCTTC. Amino acids: CASRETGTSGRNEQFF.

This clonotype was detected a few times. The V and J genes are TRBV29-1 and TRBJ2-3, with 8 bases lining up with TRBD2. There are 11 residues in the CDR3. Germline assignment: CDR1 SQVTM and CDR2 ANQGSEA. The V gene end was trimmed by 7 bases and the J gene end by 5 bases; junction bases not matched to a gene: 2. As DNA, the CDR3 is TGCAGCGGGCTAGCGGGAGATACGCAGTATTTT. This translates into CSGLAGDTQYF.

This clonotype turned up a few times. The rearrangement joins TRBV20-1 to TRBJ2-3; 7 nucleotides line up with TRBD2. Germline V gives CDR1 DFQATT, CDR2 SNEGSKA (reference sequence). V lost 0 bases to trimming and J lost 2 bases; unmatched junction nucleotides: 11. This CDR3 comprises 17 residues. The CDR3 reads CSARDLYQAGNTDTQYF. The CDR3 DNA sequence: TGCAGTGCTAGAGATTTATACCAAGCGGGAAACACAGATACGCAGTATTTT.

In this sample, this clonotype turned up a few times. This chain uses TRBV7-8 with TRBJ2-5, with D perhaps matching TRBD2 (6 bases). The J call is uncertain, as TRBJ2-7 better fits the DNA end. The CDR3 runs 16 residues. Germline-derived CDR1 and CDR2 are SGHVS and FQNEAQ. This chain's CDR3 is CASSLRGRLLGYEQYF. For the CDR3, the DNA is TGTGCCAGCAGCTTACGAGGGAGGCTTTTGGGGTACGAGCAGTACTTC.

This chain links TRBV9 with TRBJ1-2; D is possibly TRBD1 (6 bases). This CDR3 contains 14 residues. CDR1 is SGDLS and CDR2 is YYNGEE in the germline V gene. Trimming pared 0 bases from V and 7 bases from J, leaving 13 bases between. CDR3 protein: CASSVDVRGIGYTF. The CDR3 nucleotides are TGTGCCAGCAGCGTAGATGTCAGGGGTATTGGCTACACCTTC.